The rows below give T cell receptor beta chains drawn from one sample of a study of healthy donors' naive CD4 and CD8 T cells. Via MiXCR, TCRdb re-called the reads, giving one row per CDR3 protein. The sample records 180,000 or so distinct CDR3 sequences, about 70% being singletons. The sample consisted of naive CD4+ and CD8+ T cells sorted from blood, pooled from several donors. The source is a pool of human donors in good health; the sample pools cells from several healthy donors. Each CDR3 is given with its conserved first and last residue. Each record gives: J gene, clone size, V gene, D gene, CDR3 protein, CDR3 DNA. A D gene is named only where the DNA matches it firmly. A clone size is listed for some rows: how often the clone was seen (once, few, many), or a class if it is expanded.

>TRBJ1-5|few|TRBV30|NA
CAWSLRARGSNQPQHF
TGTGCCTGGAGTTTAAGGGCCAGGGGTAGCAATCAGCCCCAGCATTTT
>TRBJ2-3|NA|TRBV27|TRBD2
CASRTTSGDVTDTQYF
TGTGCCAGCAGAACGACTAGCGGGGACGTGACAGATACGCAGTATTTT
>TRBJ2-1|NA|TRBV29-1|TRBD1
CSAPGTGFNEQFF
TGCAGCGCCCCCGGGACAGGGTTCAATGAGCAGTTCTTC
>TRBJ2-6|NA|TRBV12-3/TRBV12-4|NA
CASSPTGSGANVLTF
TGTGCCAGCAGTCCTACAGGGTCTGGGGCCAACGTCCTGACTTTC
>TRBJ2-3|few|TRBV29-1|NA
CSVLGPSTDTQYF
TGCAGCGTTCTCGGACCTAGCACAGATACGCAGTATTTT
>TRBJ1-1|NA|TRBV29-1|TRBD1
CSVTGAVNTEAFF
TGCAGCGTGACAGGGGCGGTGAACACTGAAGCTTTCTTT
>TRBJ1-2|NA|TRBV6-5|TRBD1
CASSYQGAGYGYTF
TGTGCCAGCAGTTACCAGGGGGCGGGCTATGGCTACACCTTC
>TRBJ1-5|NA|TRBV29-1|NA
CSVEGEEVSGGQPQHF
TGCAGCGTTGAAGGGGAAGAGGTAAGCGGCGGACAGCCCCAGCATTTT
>TRBJ2-7|NA|TRBV29-1|NA
CSVEQGFSYEQYF
TGCAGCGTTGAGCAGGGGTTCTCCTACGAGCAGTACTTC
>TRBJ1-1|NA|TRBV6-6|TRBD1
CASSKTSQGRDTEAFF
TGTGCCAGCAGTAAAACTTCACAGGGGAGGGACACTGAAGCTTTCTTT
>TRBJ2-5|NA|TRBV29-1|NA
CSVADSQETQYF
TGCAGCGTTGCGGACAGTCAAGAGACCCAGTACTTC
>TRBJ1-5|once|TRBV29-1|NA
CSVTDRNQPQHF
TGCAGCGTGACGGACCGCAATCAGCCCCAGCATTTT
>TRBJ2-5|NA|TRBV6-5|NA
CATSTRQGQETQYF
TGTGCCACCAGCACACGGCAAGGGCAAGAGACCCAGTACTTC
>TRBJ1-2|NA|TRBV10-3|TRBD1
CAISEADRGYGYTF
TGTGCCATCAGTGAGGCGGACAGGGGATATGGCTACACCTTC
>TRBJ2-7|NA|TRBV19|TRBD2
CASSVSGTSGSHEQYF
TGTGCCAGTAGTGTATCCGGGACTAGCGGGAGCCACGAGCAGTACTTC
>TRBJ1-1|NA|TRBV18|NA
CASSLNWNTEAFF
TGTGCCAGCTCACTCAATTGGAACACTGAAGCTTTCTTT
>TRBJ2-7|once|TRBV30|NA
CAWSDGTYYEQYF
TGTGCCTGGAGTGATGGGACCTACTACGAGCAGTACTTC
>TRBJ2-3|NA|TRBV18|NA
CASSPPTSTDTQYF
TGTGCCAGCTCACCGCCGACTAGCACAGATACGCAGTATTTT
>TRBJ2-7|NA|TRBV19|TRBD2
CASSTPGRASIHEQYF
TGTGCCAGTAGTACCCCGGGGAGGGCAAGTATCCACGAGCAGTACTTC
>TRBJ2-7|few|TRBV29-1|NA
CSVEGTGLDEQYF
TGCAGCGTTGAAGGTACAGGTTTAGACGAGCAGTACTTC
>TRBJ2-1|NA|TRBV27|NA
CASSLSERINEQFF
TGTGCCAGTAGTTTATCGGAAAGGATAAATGAGCAGTTCTTC
>TRBJ2-3|NA|TRBV27|NA
CASTSRDTQYF
TGTGCCAGCACTTCCCGAGATACGCAGTATTTT
>TRBJ2-7|NA|TRBV29-1|NA
CSVLDGPSHEQYF
TGCAGCGTTCTGGACGGTCCCTCTCACGAGCAGTACTTC
>TRBJ1-2|few|TRBV12-3/TRBV12-4|TRBD1
CASSPGTVDGYTF
TGTGCCAGCAGCCCCGGGACAGTGGATGGCTACACCTTC